This T cell receptor (beta chain) stems from a study of blood T cell repertoires in COVID-19. Study details: Sites in the United States, Italy and Spain provided acute and convalescent COVID-19 samples.

From germline, CDR1 is SGHAT and CDR2 FQNNGV. The CDR3 sequence is 14 residues long. Trimming removed 1 base from V and 4 bases from J, with 8 bases in between. Source study methods: Estimates of nucleated cell counts were drawn from the amplification of reference gene primers. Method: immunoSEQ multiplex PCR; TCRdb's copy keeps in-frame clones and lacks some. For V, J and clone size, that table is used; D and trimming come from the DNA. The sample lists approximately 150,000 clones, 87% occurring once. This clonotype was obtained from a woman aged 45-65 years with acute or convalescent COVID-19. The genes are TRBV11-2 and TRBJ2-1; D is possibly TRBD2 (5 bases). The sample consisted of peripheral blood. This CDR3 reads CASSLVTGYNEQFF. The CDR3 bases are TGTGCCAGCAGCTTAGTTACGGGGTACAATGAGCAGTTCTTC.